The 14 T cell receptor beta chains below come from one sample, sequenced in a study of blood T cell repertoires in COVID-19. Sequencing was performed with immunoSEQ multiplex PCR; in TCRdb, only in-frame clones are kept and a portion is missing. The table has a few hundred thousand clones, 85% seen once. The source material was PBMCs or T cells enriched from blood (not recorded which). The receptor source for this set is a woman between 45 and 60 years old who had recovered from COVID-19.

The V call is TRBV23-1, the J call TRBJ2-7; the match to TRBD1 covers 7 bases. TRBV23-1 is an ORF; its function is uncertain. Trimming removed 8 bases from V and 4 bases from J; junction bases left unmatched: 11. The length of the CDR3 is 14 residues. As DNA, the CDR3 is TGCGCCAGCTATAGTGGGACAGACCAGTACGAGCAGTACTTC. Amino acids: CASYSGTDQYEQYF.

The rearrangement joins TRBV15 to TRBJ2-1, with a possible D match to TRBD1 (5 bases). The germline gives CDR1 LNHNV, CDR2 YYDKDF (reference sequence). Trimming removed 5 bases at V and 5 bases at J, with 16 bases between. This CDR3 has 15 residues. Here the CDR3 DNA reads TGTGCCACCAGCTCAGAAGGGGTACTCCACAATGAGCAGTTCTTC. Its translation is CATSSEGVLHNEQFF. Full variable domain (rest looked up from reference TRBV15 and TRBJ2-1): DAMVIQNPRYQVTQFGKPVTLSCSQTLNHNVMYWYQQKSSQAPKLLFHYYDKDFNNEADTPDNFQSRRPNTSFCFLDIRSPGLGDTAMYLCATSSEGVLHNEQFFGPGTRLTVL.

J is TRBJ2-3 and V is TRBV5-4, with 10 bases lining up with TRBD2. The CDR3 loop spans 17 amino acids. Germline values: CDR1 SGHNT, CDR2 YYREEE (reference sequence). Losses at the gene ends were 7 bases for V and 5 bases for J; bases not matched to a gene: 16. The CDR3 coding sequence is TGTGCCAGCGGCGTTAATTATGCTAGCGGGAGAGGAGATACGCAGTATTTT. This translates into CASGVNYASGRGDTQYF.

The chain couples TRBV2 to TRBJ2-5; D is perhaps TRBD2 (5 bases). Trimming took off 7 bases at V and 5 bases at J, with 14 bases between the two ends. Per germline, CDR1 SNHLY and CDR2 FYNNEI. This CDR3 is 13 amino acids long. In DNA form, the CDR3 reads TGTGCCAGCACCCGGGGTCTTGGGGAGACCCAGTACTTC. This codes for CASTRGLGETQYF.

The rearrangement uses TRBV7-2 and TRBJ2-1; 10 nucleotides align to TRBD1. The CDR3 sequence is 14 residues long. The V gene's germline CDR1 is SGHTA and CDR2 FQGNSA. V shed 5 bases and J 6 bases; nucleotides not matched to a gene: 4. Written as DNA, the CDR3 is TGTGCCAGCAGCCAGGACAGGGGGGCCAATGAGCAGTTCTTC. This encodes CASSQDRGANEQFF.

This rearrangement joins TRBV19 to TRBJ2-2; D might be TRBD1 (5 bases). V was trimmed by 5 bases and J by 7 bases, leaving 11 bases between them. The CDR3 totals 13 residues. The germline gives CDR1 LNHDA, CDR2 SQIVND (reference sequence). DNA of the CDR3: TGTGCCAGTAGTCCCCAGGGCCTCGGGGAGCTGTTTTTT. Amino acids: CASSPQGLGELFF.

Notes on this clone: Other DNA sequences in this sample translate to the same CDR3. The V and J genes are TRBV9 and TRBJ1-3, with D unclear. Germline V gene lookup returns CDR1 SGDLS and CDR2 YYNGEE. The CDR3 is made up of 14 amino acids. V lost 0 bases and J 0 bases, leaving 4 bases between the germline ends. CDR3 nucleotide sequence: TGTGCCAGCAGCGTAGTCTCCTCTGGAAACACCATATATTTT. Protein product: CASSVVSSGNTIYF.

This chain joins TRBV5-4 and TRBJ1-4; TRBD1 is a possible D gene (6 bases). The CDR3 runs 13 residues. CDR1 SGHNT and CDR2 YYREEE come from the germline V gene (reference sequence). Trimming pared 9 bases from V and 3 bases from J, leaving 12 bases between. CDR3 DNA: TGTGCCACCCGGGGGGCTGCTAATGAAAAACTGTTTTTT. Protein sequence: CATRGAANEKLFF.

The CDR3 reads CASRGGDSYNSPLHF. In nucleotides, the CDR3 is TGTGCCAGCAGGGGGGGTGACTCCTATAATTCACCCCTCCACTTT. The chain couples TRBV2 to TRBJ1-6, with D possibly matching TRBD1 (5 bases). The CDR3 has 15 residues. The V gene's germline CDR1 is SNHLY and CDR2 FYNNEI. With 6 bases removed from V and 0 bases from J, the gap between germline ends came to 9 bases. The variable domain in full, with the rest retrieved from reference TRBV2 and TRBJ1-6, is EPEVTQTPSHQVTQMGQEVILRCVPISNHLYFYWYRQILGQKVEFLVSFYNNEISEKSEIFDDQFSVERPDGSNFTLKIRSTKLEDSAMYFCASRGGDSYNSPLHFGNGTRLTVT.

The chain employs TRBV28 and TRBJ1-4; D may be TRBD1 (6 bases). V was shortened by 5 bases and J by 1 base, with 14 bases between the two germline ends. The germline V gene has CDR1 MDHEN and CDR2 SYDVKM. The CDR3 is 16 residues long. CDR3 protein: CASSLGQLLTNEKLFF. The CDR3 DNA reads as TGTGCCAGCAGTCTAGGACAGCTATTAACTAATGAAAAACTGTTTTTT. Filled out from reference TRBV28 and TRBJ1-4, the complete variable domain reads DVKVTQSSRYLVKRTGEKVFLECVQDMDHENMFWYRQDPGLGLRLIYFSYDVKMKEKGDIPEGYSVSREKKERFSLILESASTNQTSMYLCASSLGQLLTNEKLFFGSGTQLSVL.

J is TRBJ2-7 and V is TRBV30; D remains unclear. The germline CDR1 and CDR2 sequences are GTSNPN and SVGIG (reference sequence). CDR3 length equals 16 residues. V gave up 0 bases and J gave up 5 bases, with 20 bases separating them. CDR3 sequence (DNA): TGTGCCTGGAGTGTACCCCATACGCGGTTATACGACGAGCAGTACTTC. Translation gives CAWSVPHTRLYDEQYF.

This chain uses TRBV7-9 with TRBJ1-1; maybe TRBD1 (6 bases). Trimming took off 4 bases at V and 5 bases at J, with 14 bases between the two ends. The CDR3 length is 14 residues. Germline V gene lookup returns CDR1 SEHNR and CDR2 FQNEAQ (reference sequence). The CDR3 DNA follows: TGTGCCAGCAGCTCTAGGGGGGGTAGGACTGAAGCTTTCTTT. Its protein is CASSSRGGRTEAFF.

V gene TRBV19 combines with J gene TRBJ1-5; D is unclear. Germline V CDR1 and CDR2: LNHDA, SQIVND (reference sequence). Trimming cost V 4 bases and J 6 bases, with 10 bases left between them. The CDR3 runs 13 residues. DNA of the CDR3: TGTGCCAGTAGTACAAGAGAGGGTCAGCCCCAGCATTTT. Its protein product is CASSTREGQPQHF.

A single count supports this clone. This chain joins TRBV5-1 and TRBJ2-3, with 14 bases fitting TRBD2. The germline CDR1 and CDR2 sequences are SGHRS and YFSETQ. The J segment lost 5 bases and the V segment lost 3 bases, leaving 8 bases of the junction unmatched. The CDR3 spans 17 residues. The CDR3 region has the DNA TGCGCCAGCAGCTCAACGACTAGCGGGGGGGCGAGAGATACGCAGTATTTT. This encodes CASSSTTSGGARDTQYF.